Given below is one T cell receptor (beta chain) in context. As yet, its antigen is unknown. The data are from a study of glioma-infiltrating T cells after dendritic cell vaccination. Study details: Autologous tumor lysate-pulsed dendritic cell vaccination was given between about 2002 and 2013. Study-level results: The cohort had few patients with full blood and tumor sets.

Up to about 2 ug genomic DNA was used for TCRB CDR3 amplification. The repertoire was sequenced with immunoSEQ multiplex PCR; TCRdb's copy has only in-frame clones and lacks some. The table shows tens of thousands of clones, with roughly 90% occurring only once. Documented time point: after dendritic cell vaccination, including at tumor progression/relapse. The germline V gene has CDR1 SNHLY and CDR2 FYNNEI. V was shortened by 5 bases and J by 8 bases, with 7 bases between the two germline ends. This CDR3 region has 11 residues. The rearrangement uses TRBV2 and TRBJ2-1; D gene ambiguous. The TCR comes from a human donor with glioblastoma. The sequencing used blood, collected after dendritic cell vaccination. The CDR3 here is CASSPSYEQFF. CDR3 nucleotides: TGTGCCAGCAGTCCCTCTTATGAGCAGTTCTTC.